The entry that follows covers one T cell receptor (beta chain) sequence. Its specificity is not known. Data came from immunoSEQ multiplex PCR; TCRdb stores just in-frame clones and leaves some out. The table shows 75,000 to 95,000 clones, with 85% to 90% occurring only once. This entry belongs to a study of identifying expanded T cells in peripheral blood. With 3 bases clipped from V and 5 bases from J, the junction kept 5 bases outside the gene matches. The CDR3 is made up of 14 amino acids. Germline V gene sequence: CDR1 SGHRS, CDR2 YFSETQ. Study-level findings and limits: Variance in clone template counts between approximately two-week samples significantly increased with total template count across all healthy donors. Differentially abundant clones: about 1.3 between replicates, approximately 15 at roughly 2 weeks, around 20 at four.

No infections or other immune events were documented during collection. The sequence derives from a person aged 18 to 75 in good health. The specimen sequenced was blood. The chain employs TRBV5-1 and TRBJ1-1; 9 bases agree with TRBD1. CDR3 loop: CASSWGQGRTEAFF. The CDR3 DNA reads as TGCGCCAGCAGCTGGGGACAGGGAAGGACTGAAGCTTTCTTT.